The T cell receptor (beta chain) under discussion was sequenced for a study of blood T cell repertoires in COVID-19. Assay used: immunoSEQ multiplex PCR; TCRdb lists only in-frame clones, some missing. This table holds about 160,000 clones, about four fifths found once. V gave up 3 bases and J gave up 2 bases, with 6 bases separating them. This CDR3 has 13 residues. V and J are TRBV12-3 or TRBV12-4 and TRBJ2-3, with D possibly matching TRBD2 (5 bases). The receptor comes from a woman in her sixties or seventies who had recovered from COVID-19. The sample consisted of PBMCs or T cells enriched from blood (not recorded which). The CDR3 DNA is TGTGCCAGCAGTTTCCGGGACACAGATACGCAGTATTTT. Translation: CASSFRDTDTQYF.